What follows are 6 T cell receptor beta chains derived from one specimen sequenced in a study of T cell changes during pregnancy in multiple sclerosis. Here immunoSEQ multiplex PCR was the method, and the copy in TCRdb shows in-frame clones only, minus some. The sample has some 64,000 clones, about nine tenths seen once. The material was peripheral blood, obtained in the second trimester of pregnancy. These receptors all come from a female donor in good health, enrolled as a control in a pregnancy study.

This chain uses TRBV5-4 with TRBJ2-7, with TRBD2 matching 11 bases. After removal of 0 bases from V and 6 bases from J, the junction contained 2 bases not matched to a gene. The CDR3 length is 14 residues. The V gene's germline CDR1 is SGHNT and CDR2 YYREEE (reference sequence). The DNA for the CDR3 is TGTGCCAGCAGCTTGGCCCTAGCGGGAGGCGAGCAGTACTTC. This translates into CASSLALAGGEQYF.

The V call is TRBV29-1, the J call TRBJ1-2; TRBD1 aligns across 7 bases. This CDR3 comprises 12 residues. V gave up 4 bases and J gave up 8 bases; unmatched junction bases: 7. CDR1 and CDR2 from the germline V gene are SQVTM and ANQGSEA. The CDR3: CSVVGGAGGYTF. DNA for the CDR3: TGCAGCGTTGTAGGGGGCGCGGGGGGCTACACCTTC.

The V and J genes are TRBV7-9 and TRBJ2-7; 7 nucleotides match TRBD2. V lost 9 bases and J lost 7; bases outside the gene matches: 12. CDR1 and CDR2 (germline): SEHNR, FQNEAQ (reference sequence). This CDR3 spans 13 amino acids. The CDR3 region has the DNA TGTGCCAGTGAGCGGGACTCCCTGTTGGAGCAGTACTTC. Its translation: CASERDSLLEQYF. Based on the CDR3 plus reference TRBV7-9 and TRBJ2-7, the full variable domain is DTGVSQNPRHKITKRGQNVTFRCDPISEHNRLYWYRQTLGQGPEFLTYFQNEAQLEKSRLLSDRFSAERPKGSFSTLEIQRTEQGDSAMYLCASERDSLLEQYFGPGTRLTVT.

The rearrangement uses TRBV6-1 and TRBJ1-2; 7 bases match TRBD1. In germline, CDR1 is MNHNS, CDR2 SASEGT. The V and J ends lost 2 bases and 2 bases, in that order; junction bases with no gene match: 2. The CDR3 contains 14 residues. Here the CDR3 reads CASSELGQNYGYTF. DNA for the CDR3: TGTGCCAGCAGTGAATTGGGACAGAACTATGGCTACACCTTC.

This sequence joins TRBV7-9 and TRBJ1-1; 8 bases match TRBD1. The V gene's germline CDR1 is SEHNR and CDR2 FQNEAQ (reference sequence). The V segment lost 4 bases and the J segment 5 bases; nucleotides outside the gene matches: 6. This CDR3 is built from 14 residues. CDR3 sequence reads: CASSSTTGATEAFF. The DNA for the CDR3 is TGTGCCAGCAGCTCTACGACAGGGGCTACTGAAGCTTTCTTT. The whole variable domain, filled in from reference TRBV7-9 and TRBJ1-1, reads DTGVSQNPRHKITKRGQNVTFRCDPISEHNRLYWYRQTLGQGPEFLTYFQNEAQLEKSRLLSDRFSAERPKGSFSTLEIQRTEQGDSAMYLCASSSTTGATEAFFGQGTRLTVV.

CDR3 coding DNA: TGTGCCAGCAGCCCCGGGGGTTCATCCTACGAGCAGTACTTC. This sequence encodes CASSPGGSSYEQYF. The chain uses TRBV5-4 and TRBJ2-7, with D possibly matching TRBD2 (6 bases). Trimming stripped 4 bases from V and 1 base from J, with 12 bases between. Germline CDR1 is SGHNT and CDR2 is YYREEE (reference sequence). The CDR3 spans 14 residues.